This entry concerns a single T cell receptor beta chain. This sample was taken from a study of blood T cell repertoires in COVID-19. Across the study: Donors in the United States, Italy and Spain gave samples during acute or convalescent COVID-19. The cDNA or gDNA used as material had been derived from T cells, B-cell-depleted T cells, or PBMCs.

In the study's own analysis: Amplification from reference gene primers served as the basis for estimated nucleated cell counts. The table came from immunoSEQ multiplex PCR; TCRdb's copy has only in-frame clones and leaves some out. That table furnishes V, J and clone size, whereas the DNA furnished D and trimming. The sample consists of about 84,000 clones, about 83% of them appearing once. The CDR3 totals 15 residues. V dropped 4 bases and J dropped 1; count of bases not matched to a gene: 7. Germline CDR1 reads SGHRS; CDR2 reads YFSETQ. The genes are TRBV5-1 and TRBJ1-2; 7 positions match TRBD1. The TCR originated in an elderly woman with acute or convalescent COVID-19. Sequences were obtained from peripheral blood. DNA of the CDR3: TGCGCCAGCAGCGCGGGACAGCAATATAACTATGGCTACACCTTC. The encoded protein is CASSAGQQYNYGYTF.